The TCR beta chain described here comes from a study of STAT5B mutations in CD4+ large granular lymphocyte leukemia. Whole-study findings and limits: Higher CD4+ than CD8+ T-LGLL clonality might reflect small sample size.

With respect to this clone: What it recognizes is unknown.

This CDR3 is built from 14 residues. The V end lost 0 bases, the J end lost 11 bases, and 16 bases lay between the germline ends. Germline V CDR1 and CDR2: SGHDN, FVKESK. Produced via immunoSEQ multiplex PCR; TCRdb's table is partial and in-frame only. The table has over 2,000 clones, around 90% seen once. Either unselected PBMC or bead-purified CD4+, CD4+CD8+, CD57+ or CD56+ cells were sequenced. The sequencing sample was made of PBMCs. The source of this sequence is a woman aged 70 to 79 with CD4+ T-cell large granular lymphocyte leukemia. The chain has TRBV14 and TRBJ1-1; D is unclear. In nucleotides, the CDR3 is TGTGCCAGCAGCCAAGAGGTTGGAGGGCGCAGGGCTTTCTTT. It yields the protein CASSQEVGGRRAFF. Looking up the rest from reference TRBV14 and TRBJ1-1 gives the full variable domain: EAGVTQFPSHSVIEKGQTVTLRCDPISGHDNLYWYRRVMGKEIKFLLHFVKESKQDESGMPNNRFLAERTGGTYSTLKVQPAELEDSGVYFCASSQEVGGRRAFFGQGTRLTVV.